This paragraph reports one T cell receptor (beta chain). Source study methods: Amplified reference gene primers provided the basis for estimating nucleated cell counts. The assay was immunoSEQ multiplex PCR, and TCRdb's table has in-frame clones only and misses some. V, J and clone size were drawn from that table, and D and trimming were deduced from the DNA. The sample yields 150,000 to 200,000 clones, around 80% seen once. Per the germline V gene, CDR1 is MNHEY and CDR2 is SMNVEV (reference sequence). With 4 bases clipped from V and 2 bases from J, the junction kept 6 bases outside the gene matches. This CDR3 has 15 residues. Participants, about 18 to 90 years old, spanned around 25 US areas. Recovered Cohort 3 donors showed two negative PCRs, clearance, or symptom resolution. The data were taken from a study of blood T cell repertoires in COVID-19. Study information: Both acute and convalescent COVID-19 samples were obtained from the United States, Italy and Spain.

The specimen was PBMCs or T cells enriched from blood (not recorded which). The clonotype originates from a woman aged 60 to 75 who had recovered from COVID-19. The chain uses TRBV27 and TRBJ2-7; 9 bases agree with TRBD2. In DNA, the CDR3 is TGTGCCAGCAGTTGGGGGACTAGCCTCCCCTACGAGCAGTACTTC. It codes for CASSWGTSLPYEQYF.